Included here is one T cell receptor (beta chain) sequence, with context. Antigen unknown. The sample carries other DNA sequences with the same CDR3. These data are taken from a study of pediatric ulcerative colitis. Assay: immunoSEQ multiplex PCR; the TCRdb copy retains only in-frame clones and omits some. The table has around 37,000 clones, over 70% seen once; the top ten hold around 7.8%. Overall study results and limits: This repertoire reflects total lymphocytes rather than subpopulations like regulatory T cells.

With 6 bases clipped from V and 4 bases from J, the junction kept 3 bases outside the gene matches. Germline V gives CDR1 SQVTM, CDR2 ANQGSEA. This CDR3 has 11 residues. During colonoscopy, one to two rectal pinch biopsies were collected. This chain links TRBV29-1 with TRBJ2-7; 7 bases are shared with TRBD2. This receptor was identified in a boy aged 5-17 years with severe ulcerative colitis. Sequencing used gut tissue. In DNA form, the CDR3 reads TGCAGCGTCCGGGGGGATTACGAGCAGTACTTC. Translated, it gives CSVRGDYEQYF.